Following are 22 T cell receptor beta chains from one sample sequenced in a study of T cell repertoires in cytomegalovirus infection. TCRdb reprocessed the reads via MiXCR and lists one record per CDR3 protein. This repertoire shows approximately 500,000 distinct CDR3 sequences, 16% found once; its top ten account for roughly a quarter. The sequenced sample consisted of CD8+ T cells from PBMCs. The receptors here all came from a human donor in good health (CMV status not recorded). Some clones in this sample may be carry-over from other donors' samples.

In its sample, this clonotype was seen many times. V usage is TRBV7-6 and J usage is TRBJ2-7; TRBD2 agrees at 9 bases. Losses at the gene ends were 2 bases for V and 4 bases for J; bases not matched to a gene: 9. This CDR3 contains 16 residues. Germline CDR1 is SGHVS and CDR2 is FNYEAQ. The CDR3 is CASSLNSGGPRYEQYF. DNA of the CDR3: TGTGCCAGCAGCTTAAATAGCGGGGGACCTAGATACGAGCAGTACTTC.

This clonotype was seen a handful of times. The genes are TRBV2 and TRBJ2-3; D may be TRBD1 or TRBD2 (5 bases each). The CDR3 consists of 15 residues. The germline V and J ends were trimmed by 9 bases and 0 bases, with 16 bases remaining between them. Germline V gene data show CDR1 as SNHLY and CDR2 as FYNNEI. The CDR3 reads CASPRGGTSTDTQYF. Written as DNA, the CDR3 is TGTGCCAGTCCCCGGGGCGGAACTAGCACAGATACGCAGTATTTT.

Details on this clonotype: This could be a read error, since a much larger clone is one nucleotide away. The DNA for the CDR3 is TGTGCCAGCGGTTACCCCGCTCATCAAGAGACCCAGTACTTC. Protein sequence: CASGYPAHQETQYF. This rearrangement joins TRBV6-2 or TRBV6-3 to TRBJ2-5; no definite D call. CDR1 MNHEY and CDR2 SVGEGT come from the germline V gene. CDR3 length equals 14 residues.

Comments on this clonotype: A read error may explain this, as a much larger clone is one base away. The CDR3 end shows no conserved phenylalanine or tryptophan, and so a read error is likely. The rearrangement links TRBV7-9 to TRBJ2-1; D might be TRBD2 (5 bases). Germline CDR1 and CDR2: SEHNR and FQNEAQ (reference sequence). The V end was cut by 8 bases, the J end by 3 bases, with 14 bases between. The CDR3 has 14 amino acids. CDR3 amino acids: CASGSGGYYNEQFL. CDR3 nucleotides: TGTGCCAGCGGCAGCGGAGGTTACTACAATGAGCAGTTCTTA.

The V call is TRBV27, the J call TRBJ2-2; D possibly corresponds to TRBD2 (7 bases). Deletions cut 5 bases from V and 6 bases from J, with 16 bases between. Per germline, CDR1 MNHEY and CDR2 SMNVEV (reference sequence). CDR3 length: 15 amino acids. The CDR3 sequence: CASSPPQGGAGELFF. The CDR3 DNA reads as TGTGCCAGCAGTCCCCCACAGGGAGGGGCCGGGGAGCTGTTTTTT.

The V call is TRBV24-1, the J call TRBJ2-2; 8 nucleotides line up with TRBD1. The V and J ends lost 3 bases and 8 bases, in that order; junction bases with no gene match: 13. Per the germline V gene, CDR1 is KGHDR and CDR2 is SFDVKD. This CDR3 has 17 residues. The CDR3 sequence is CATSDRRDRISGGELFF. CDR3 nucleotides: TGTGCCACCAGTGATCGAAGGGACAGGATTTCGGGTGGGGAGCTGTTTTTT.

With respect to this clonotype: It may be a read error: a sequence one base away is much more abundant. The V gene is TRBV28, the J gene TRBJ1-1; D possibly corresponds to TRBD1 (5 bases). This CDR3 spans 14 amino acids. The germline V gene has CDR1 MDHEN and CDR2 SYDVKM. This CDR3 reads CASSLWGEDTKAFF. CDR3 nucleotides: TGTGCCAGCAGTTTATGGGGGGAGGACACTAAAGCTTTCTTT.

There are a few counts of this clonotype. V is TRBV24-1 and J is TRBJ2-1; TRBD2 aligns across 15 bases. Unmatched junction bases numbered 12, after V lost 5 bases and J lost 8 bases. Germline CDR1 and CDR2: KGHDR and SFDVKD. CDR3 size: 18 residues. The CDR3 DNA sequence: TGTGCCACCAGTGTACCTAGGGCCAGGACTAGCGGGAGGGATGAGCAGTTCTTC. Protein: CATSVPRARTSGRDEQFF.

This rearrangement joins TRBV20-1 to TRBJ2-7; 8 bases are a match to TRBD2. The CDR3 covers 14 residues. CDR1 and CDR2 (germline): DFQATT, SNEGSKA (reference sequence). The V segment lost 0 bases and the J segment 2 bases; nucleotides outside the gene matches: 3. The CDR3 reads CSARDSLAAYEQYF. The CDR3 bases are TGCAGTGCTAGAGATTCACTAGCGGCCTACGAGCAGTACTTC.

The chain is built from TRBV15 and TRBJ2-7; D possibly corresponds to TRBD2 (6 bases). Trimming left V 0 bases short and J 7 bases short, with 7 bases between. The CDR3 contains 12 residues. Germline lookup yields CDR1 LNHNV and CDR2 YYDKDF (reference sequence). This CDR3 is CATSRDGGEQYF. In DNA, the CDR3 is TGTGCCACCAGCAGAGATGGGGGGGAGCAGTACTTC.

This clonotype appeared many times. The V gene is TRBV28, the J gene TRBJ1-4; perhaps TRBD1 as D (5 bases). The V end lost 10 bases, the J end lost 0 bases, and 27 bases lay between the germline ends. There are 19 residues in the CDR3. CDR1 and CDR2 from the germline V gene are MDHEN and SYDVKM. This CDR3 reads CATRQPPWRGRATNEKLFF. The CDR3 region has the DNA TGTGCCACCCGACAGCCCCCCTGGAGGGGCAGGGCAACTAATGAAAAACTGTTTTTT.

This clonotype was found many times. The genes are TRBV7-6 and TRBJ1-3; 8 nucleotides align to TRBD1. With V trimmed by 4 bases and J by 4 bases, 15 bases remained unmatched. The CDR3 runs 18 residues. Germline CDR1 and CDR2: SGHVS and FNYEAQ. The CDR3 DNA reads TGTGCCAGCAGCTCCCGAGAGCCAGGGGGCAATTTCGGAAACACCATATATTTT. It encodes CASSSREPGGNFGNTIYF.

The rearrangement joins TRBV27 to TRBJ1-6; D remains ambiguous. Per germline, CDR1 MNHEY and CDR2 SMNVEV (reference sequence). Trimming cost V 3 bases and J 10 bases, with 13 bases left between them. This CDR3 is built from 14 residues. The CDR3 DNA reads TGTGCCAGCAGTTTCTCGGACCGGGTGTCACCCCTCCACTTT. It encodes CASSFSDRVSPLHF.

This clonotype was observed a few times. The chain is built from TRBV19 and TRBJ2-4, with a possible D match to TRBD1 (5 bases). Germline assignment: CDR1 LNHDA and CDR2 SQIVND (reference sequence). The CDR3 has 16 amino acids. V shed 7 bases and J shed 0 bases, with 16 bases lying between them. The CDR3, as DNA: TGTGCCAGTACCACCCCAAGGGGCGAAGCCAAAAACATTCAGTACTTC. Residues: CASTTPRGEAKNIQYF. The full variable domain, its missing parts supplied by reference TRBV19 and TRBJ2-4, is DGGITQSPKYLFRKEGQNVTLSCEQNLNHDAMYWYRQDPGQGLRLIYYSQIVNDFQKGDIAEGYSVSREKKESFPLTVTSAQKNPTAFYLCASTTPRGEAKNIQYFGAGTRLSVL.

This clonotype appeared many times. The chain employs TRBV2 and TRBJ2-7; D gene uncertain. This CDR3 spans 10 amino acids. Between the trimmed V and J ends, which lost 7 bases and 6 bases, there was a span of 7 bases. The germline CDR1 and CDR2 sequences are SNHLY and FYNNEI. Here the CDR3 reads CASNDGEQYF. In DNA form, the CDR3 reads TGTGCCAGCAATGACGGCGAGCAGTACTTC.

For this clonotype: Being one base from a much bigger clone, this may be a read error. The chain carries TRBV10-3 and TRBJ2-3; 7 bases agree with TRBD1. This CDR3 comprises 15 residues. Germline CDR1 is ENHRY and CDR2 is SYGVKD. Trimming cost V 8 bases and J 2 bases; bases outside gene matches: 10. As DNA, the CDR3 is TGTGCCATCTCCGACGGACAGGACCTCACAGATACGCAGTATTTT. Its translation is CAISDGQDLTDTQYF.

This clonotype was detected many times. The chain has TRBV7-6 and TRBJ2-5; D unclear. The germline gives CDR1 SGHVS, CDR2 FNYEAQ. The CDR3 is 16 residues long. Trimming removed 1 base at V and 0 bases at J, with 12 bases between. The CDR3 here is CASSLVAPTDQETQYF. Written as DNA, the CDR3 is TGTGCCAGCAGCTTAGTGGCCCCTACCGACCAAGAGACCCAGTACTTC. The variable domain in full, with the rest retrieved from reference TRBV7-6 and TRBJ2-5, is GAGVSQSPRYKVTKRGQDVALRCDPISGHVSLYWYRQALGQGPEFLTYFNYEAQQDKSGLPNDRFSAERPEGSISTLTIQRTEQRDSAMYRCASSLVAPTDQETQYFGPGTRLLVL.

This clonotype was counted between two and nine times. This chain connects TRBV7-9 to TRBJ1-4; no clear D. The CDR3 totals 14 residues. Germline V gene lookup returns CDR1 SEHNR and CDR2 FQNEAQ (reference sequence). V was clipped by 5 bases and J by 3 bases, with 10 bases between them. CDR3 nucleotide sequence: TGTGCCAGCAGCCCCGGAGAGTCTAATGAAAAACTGTTTTTT. Translation gives CASSPGESNEKLFF.

This chain joins TRBV4-2 and TRBJ2-5, with no clear D. This CDR3 is built from 15 residues. Germline CDR1 reads LGHNA; CDR2 reads YNFKEQ. Trimming pared 4 bases from V and 0 bases from J, leaving 12 bases between. This chain's CDR3 is CASSPEAADQETQYF. DNA of the CDR3: TGTGCCAGCAGCCCCGAGGCGGCGGACCAAGAGACCCAGTACTTC.

This clonotype was seen a handful of times. The J gene is TRBJ2-7, the V gene TRBV4-2; D possibly corresponds to TRBD1 (6 bases). Trimming removed 3 bases at V and 3 bases at J, with 12 bases between. Germline CDR1 and CDR2: LGHNA and YNFKEQ. The CDR3 totals 14 residues. In nucleotides, the CDR3 is TGTGCCAGCAGCCAGACGAGACAGGACTACGAGCAGTACTTC. It codes for CASSQTRQDYEQYF.

The table lists this clonotype with many counts. The chain employs TRBV4-1 and TRBJ1-6, with unresolved D. V lost 0 bases, J lost 7 bases, and 4 bases lay in between. From germline, CDR1 is MGHRA and CDR2 YSYEKL. The length of the CDR3 is 13 residues. The CDR3 loop is CASSQDPNSPLHF. The CDR3 DNA reads as TGCGCCAGCAGCCAAGACCCCAATTCACCCCTCCACTTT.

A few counts support this clonotype. The gene calls are TRBV6-5 and TRBJ2-7; the match to TRBD2 covers 8 bases. Germline CDR1 and CDR2: MNHEY and SVGAGI. V was pared by 9 bases and J by 2 bases, with 15 bases of the junction left unmatched. The CDR3 covers 16 residues. CDR3 in amino acids: CASRGRSAYITYEQYF. The CDR3 bases are TGTGCCAGTCGCGGGAGGAGCGCCTACATTACCTACGAGCAGTACTTC.